The 28 T cell receptor beta chains in this list originate from one sample, sequenced in a study of beta chain features in type 1 diabetes. The sequenced template was cDNA made from the entire isolated RNA. Here immunoSEQ multiplex PCR was the method, and the copy in TCRdb shows in-frame clones only, minus some. The sample includes some 350,000 clones, approximately 13% of them seen just once. Antigen specificity for these receptors is unknown. The study's findings and limits: Moderate yet significant TCRB CDR3 shortening was seen in Type 1 diabetes patients in all four CD4+ subsets.

Sequencing was carried out using naive CD4+ T cells from blood. These receptors all come from a woman aged 18-29 years with type 1 diabetes.

This clone was counted between two and nine times. The chain links TRBV5-4 to TRBJ2-7; 8 bases match TRBD1. After removal of 4 bases from V and 5 bases from J, the junction contained 8 bases not matched to a gene. The CDR3 loop spans 14 amino acids. Germline-derived CDR1 and CDR2 are SGHNT and YYREEE (reference sequence). In nucleotides, the CDR3 is TGTGCCAGCAGCCAGCGGACAGGGTCCGACGAGCAGTACTTC. Its protein is CASSQRTGSDEQYF.

This clone has just a few counts. The V gene is TRBV21-1, the J gene TRBJ1-3; TRBD1 is the table's D call, not checked against the DNA. TRBV21-1 is flagged as a pseudogene. The CDR3 has 15 amino acids. CDR3 sequence reads: CASSKGPRPGNTIYF. The CDR3 DNA is TGTGCCAGCAGCAAAGGTCCCAGGCCTGGAAACACCATATATTTT.

The chain carries TRBV6-6 and TRBJ1-1; 9 nucleotides align to TRBD1. Losses at the gene ends were 7 bases for V and 4 bases for J; bases not matched to a gene: 10. The CDR3 sequence is 15 residues long. Per germline, CDR1 MNHNY and CDR2 SVGAGI (reference sequence). This chain's CDR3 is CASTRTGVKGTEAFF. For the CDR3, the DNA is TGTGCCAGCACCCGGACAGGGGTGAAGGGCACTGAAGCTTTCTTT.

This clone came up a few times. The CDR3 here is CASSLLVGALGADTQYF. The CDR3 nucleotides read TGTGCCAGCAGCTTATTGGTGGGGGCCCTCGGCGCAGATACGCAGTATTTT. The chain uses TRBV7-3 and TRBJ2-3; possible D gene TRBD1, 6 bases. Trimming took off 2 bases at V and 4 bases at J, with 19 bases between the two ends. CDR1 is SGHTA and CDR2 is FQGTGA in the germline V gene. The CDR3 sequence is 17 residues long.

This sequence joins TRBV28 and TRBJ2-1; 8 bases are a match to TRBD2. CDR3 size: 15 residues. V shed 6 bases, J shed 9 bases, and the junction held 13 bases outside the gene matches. Germline V CDR1 and CDR2: MDHEN, SYDVKM. The CDR3 sequence: CASSPGGVLEGEQFF. Written as DNA, the CDR3 is TGTGCCAGCAGCCCGGGAGGGGTACTAGAGGGTGAGCAGTTCTTC.

This clone was seen more than once but under ten times. The rearrangement uses TRBV4-1 and TRBJ2-1; D not resolved. V was shortened by 1 base and J by 1 base, with 11 bases between the two germline ends. CDR3 length equals 16 residues. Germline V lookup: CDR1 MGHRA, CDR2 YSYEKL. The CDR3, as DNA: TGCGCCAGCAGCCAAGTTTCGGGTGCGTCCTACAATGAGCAGTTCTTC. Encoded protein: CASSQVSGASYNEQFF.

The genes are TRBV9 and TRBJ2-5, with TRBD2 identical over 7 bases. In germline, CDR1 is SGDLS, CDR2 YYNGEE. Trimming took 0 bases from V and 4 from J; bases not matched to a gene: 12. The CDR3 length is 17 residues. For the CDR3, the DNA is TGTGCCAGCAGCGTAGGGGCTAGCGGACAAAGGGGAGAGACCCAGTACTTC. It yields the protein CASSVGASGQRGETQYF.

V usage is TRBV5-6 and J usage is TRBJ1-1, with 9 bases lining up with TRBD1. Germline CDR1 SGHDT, CDR2 YYEEEE. CDR3 length: 13 amino acids. J gave up 4 bases and V 4 bases, and 2 bases lay outside the gene matches. CDR3 protein: CASSVTGGTEAFF. The CDR3 nucleotides are TGTGCCAGCAGCGTGACAGGGGGCACTGAAGCTTTCTTT. Full variable domain (outside the CDR3, taken from reference TRBV5-6 and TRBJ1-1): DAGVTQSPTHLIKTRGQQVTLRCSPKSGHDTVSWYQQALGQGPQFIFQYYEEEERQRGNFPDRFSGHQFPNYSSELNVNALLLGDSALYLCASSVTGGTEAFFGQGTRLTVV.

The rearrangement uses TRBV6-6 and TRBJ1-1, with D tentatively TRBD1 (5 bases). This CDR3 has 11 amino acids. Germline-derived CDR1 and CDR2 are MNHNY and SVGAGI (reference sequence). Trimming stripped 6 bases from V and 6 bases from J, with 8 bases between. CDR3 loop: CASSRAAEAFF. The CDR3 nucleotides read TGTGCCAGCAGCAGGGCTGCTGAAGCTTTCTTT.

This clone appeared a few times. V and J are TRBV7-2 and TRBJ2-1; D is possibly TRBD2 (6 bases). The V gene lost 4 bases and the J gene lost 6 bases, with 16 bases spanning the gap. The CDR3 contains 15 residues. Germline CDR1 reads SGHTA; CDR2 reads FQGNSA. This CDR3 reads CASSSGLWGSNEQFF. The CDR3 coding sequence is TGTGCCAGCAGCTCGGGACTCTGGGGATCCAATGAGCAGTTCTTC. Using reference TRBV7-2 and TRBJ2-1 for the parts outside the CDR3, the full variable domain is GAGVSQSPSNKVTEKGKDVELRCDPISGHTALYWYRQSLGQGLEFLIYFQGNSAPDKSGLPSDRFSAERTGGSVSTLTIQRTQQEDSAVYLCASSSGLWGSNEQFFGPGTRLTVL.

J is TRBJ2-1 and V is TRBV28; 8 bases align to TRBD2. In germline, CDR1 is MDHEN, CDR2 SYDVKM. The trim removed 8 bases at V and 5 bases at J, leaving 8 bases unmatched. The CDR3 runs to 14 residues. The CDR3 DNA is TGTGCCAGCGGCCGAAGCGGGGGAAACAATGAGCAGTTCTTC. Its protein product is CASGRSGGNNEQFF.

The chain couples TRBV5-1 to TRBJ2-1; TRBD1 aligns across 9 bases. V dropped 4 bases and J dropped 8; count of bases not matched to a gene: 4. Germline CDR1 reads SGHRS; CDR2 reads YFSETQ. CDR3 length: 13 residues. The CDR3 DNA follows: TGCGCCAGCAGCGCGGGACAGGGCTATGAGCAGTTCTTC. It is translated as CASSAGQGYEQFF.

J is TRBJ2-1 and V is TRBV4-1; D remains ambiguous. V lost 3 bases and J lost 9, with 12 bases in between. CDR3 size: 13 residues. The V gene's germline CDR1 is MGHRA and CDR2 YSYEKL. CDR3 in DNA: TGCGCCAGCAGCCAGTTAACCGGTTCTGAGCAGTTCTTC. It translates to CASSQLTGSEQFF.

On this clone itself: The same CDR3 arises from other DNA sequences in this sample as well. The chain couples TRBV6-5 to TRBJ1-2; D is perhaps TRBD1 (5 bases). CDR1 and CDR2 (germline): MNHEY, SVGAGI. CDR3 length equals 15 residues. Trimming took 0 bases from V and 2 from J, leaving 10 bases between them. In DNA form, the CDR3 reads TGTGCCAGCAGTTACTCGGGGCAGGGAAACTATGGCTACACCTTC. It encodes CASSYSGQGNYGYTF.

The chain employs TRBV11-3 and TRBJ2-1; the match to TRBD2 covers 12 bases. Germline V gene sequence: CDR1 SGHNT, CDR2 YENEEA. CDR3 length: 17 amino acids. The V and J ends lost 4 bases and 7 bases, in that order; junction bases with no gene match: 11. The DNA for the CDR3 is TGTGCCAGCAGCTCTACCCGACTAGCGGGAGATAATAATGAGCAGTTCTTC. It encodes CASSSTRLAGDNNEQFF.

The table lists this clone with a few counts. This chain links TRBV19 with TRBJ2-7; D is possibly TRBD1 (6 bases). The CDR3 spans 18 residues. Germline V gene sequence: CDR1 LNHDA, CDR2 SQIVND (reference sequence). V lost 3 bases and J lost 4, with 25 bases in between. CDR3 region: CASSIGLFTGTPQYEQYF. CDR3 DNA: TGTGCCAGTAGTATTGGGCTCTTCACCGGGACACCCCAGTACGAGCAGTACTTC.

This clone has a handful of counts. This sequence joins TRBV5-1 and TRBJ2-3; 10 positions agree with TRBD2. The CDR3 extends over 16 amino acids. V was clipped by 5 bases and J by 5 bases; unmatched bases: 11. CDR1 and CDR2 from the germline V gene are SGHRS and YFSETQ. The CDR3, as DNA: TGCGCCAGCAGTGGGGCACTAGCGGGATCTCTAGATACGCAGTATTTT. Amino acids: CASSGALAGSLDTQYF.

The chain is built from TRBV11-3 and TRBJ2-1; D call uncertain. V lost 5 bases to trimming and J lost 9 bases, with 11 bases between them. This CDR3 has 12 amino acids. Germline V CDR1 and CDR2: SGHNT, YENEEA. In DNA, the CDR3 is TGTGCCAGCAGCCATGAGGCGGTTGAGCAGTTCTTC. Protein product: CASSHEAVEQFF.

The chain has TRBV7-2 and TRBJ1-2, with D possibly matching TRBD1 (6 bases). Germline CDR1 SGHTA, CDR2 FQGNSA. Trimming stripped 4 bases from V and 4 bases from J, with 16 bases between. The CDR3 consists of 15 residues. The DNA for the CDR3 is TGTGCCAGCAGCTCGGGGTGGGGGCAGGCCTATGGCTACACCTTC. Translated, it gives CASSSGWGQAYGYTF. Full variable domain (outside the CDR3, taken from reference TRBV7-2 and TRBJ1-2): GAGVSQSPSNKVTEKGKDVELRCDPISGHTALYWYRQSLGQGLEFLIYFQGNSAPDKSGLPSDRFSAERTGGSVSTLTIQRTQQEDSAVYLCASSSGWGQAYGYTFGSGTRLTVV.

The chain has TRBV18 and TRBJ2-1; TRBD2 might be the D (5 bases). Germline loops: CDR1 KGHSH, CDR2 LQKENI. This CDR3 has 14 residues. Trimming stripped 3 bases from V and 5 bases from J, with 11 bases between. This chain's CDR3 is CASSPTSRDNEQFF. Here the CDR3 DNA reads TGTGCCAGCTCACCCACTAGTAGGGACAATGAGCAGTTCTTC.

This clone has only a few counts. The J gene is TRBJ1-1, the V gene TRBV18; no firm D call. Trimming shortened V by 1 base and J by 7 bases, and 13 bases separated the two germline ends. CDR1 KGHSH and CDR2 LQKENI come from the germline V gene. The CDR3 spans 14 residues. Written as DNA, the CDR3 is TGTGCCAGCTCACCACTGGGCGGAGGGATTGAAGCTTTCTTT. It translates to CASSPLGGGIEAFF.

This clone was found a few times. This chain's CDR3 is CASSHLAGRAKNIQYF. The CDR3 DNA follows: TGTGCCAGCAGTCATTTAGCGGGAAGGGCCAAAAACATTCAGTACTTC. The chain recombines TRBV27 with TRBJ2-4; 8 nucleotides match TRBD2. Trimming removed 5 bases from V and 1 base from J; junction bases left unmatched: 7. The length of the CDR3 is 16 residues. Germline CDR1 and CDR2: MNHEY and SMNVEV (reference sequence).

This clone showed up just a few times. CDR3 sequence: CASSLGGLAGKPIYEQYV. The CDR3 DNA is TGTGCCAGCAGCTTGGGCGGGCTAGCGGGAAAACCGATCTACGAGCAGTACGTC. The genes are TRBV5-4 and TRBJ2-7, with TRBD2 identical over 9 bases. The CDR3 contains 18 residues. Unmatched junction bases numbered 13, after V lost 0 bases and J lost 3 bases. Germline values: CDR1 SGHNT, CDR2 YYREEE (reference sequence).

This clone was recorded only once. V and J are TRBV28 and TRBJ1-1; 8 bases map to TRBD1. With V trimmed by 3 bases and J by 0 bases, 3 bases remained unmatched. This CDR3 spans 15 amino acids. Per germline, CDR1 MDHEN and CDR2 SYDVKM. CDR3 sequence: CASSFRGRMNTEAFF. The CDR3 bases are TGTGCCAGCAGTTTCAGGGGGCGAATGAACACTGAAGCTTTCTTT.

The chain has TRBV7-9 and TRBJ2-4; possible D gene TRBD1, 6 bases. Trimming stripped 8 bases from V and 5 bases from J, with 10 bases between. This CDR3 has 12 amino acids. Per germline, CDR1 SEHNR and CDR2 FQNEAQ (reference sequence). CDR3 sequence reads: CASSRTENIQYF. Written as DNA, the CDR3 is TGTGCCAGCTCCCGGACAGAAAACATTCAGTACTTC.

This clone was found a few times. The V call is TRBV6-6, the J call TRBJ2-7, with TRBD1 matching 8 bases. V shed 6 bases, J shed 3 bases, and the junction held 10 bases outside the gene matches. Germline CDR1 and CDR2: MNHNY and SVGAGI (reference sequence). The CDR3 extends over 15 amino acids. The CDR3 here is CASSRRQGLSYEQYF. In nucleotides, the CDR3 is TGTGCCAGCAGCCGTCGACAGGGGCTGAGCTACGAGCAGTACTTC.

This clone was recorded a few times. The CDR3 DNA reads as TGTGCCTGGAGTCCCTGGGGAGCGGAGAGCTCCTACGAGCAGTACGTC. As protein: CAWSPWGAESSYEQYV. The J gene is TRBJ2-7, the V gene TRBV30; tentative D call: TRBD2 (5 bases). The V end lost 2 bases, the J end lost 0 bases, and 17 bases lay between the germline ends. There are 16 residues in the CDR3. Germline values: CDR1 GTSNPN, CDR2 SVGIG (reference sequence).

The V gene is TRBV14, the J gene TRBJ2-1, with TRBD2 matching over 11 bases. The germline gives CDR1 SGHDN, CDR2 FVKESK. Trimming took 3 bases from V and 5 from J; bases not matched to a gene: 6. The CDR3 has 16 amino acids. The CDR3, as DNA: TGTGCCAGCAGCCAGCCCGGGACTAGCGGAAACAATGAGCAGTTCTTC. Protein sequence: CASSQPGTSGNNEQFF.